This TCR beta chain derives from a study of beta chain features in type 1 diabetes. About the study: Patients were similar to healthy donors in age and gender (as well as in cell yields).

Expressed TCRB transcripts got sequenced, as all isolated RNA was reverse transcribed. This table comes from immunoSEQ multiplex PCR, and its TCRdb copy is limited to in-frame clones, with some not included. The table records about 270,000 clones, roughly an eighth of them present only once. A word on this clone: The antigen is not known.

The V gene lost 3 bases and the J gene lost 4 bases, with 9 bases spanning the gap. Germline CDR1 reads SGHTA; CDR2 reads FQGTGA. The CDR3 is 13 residues long. Study findings and constraints: Moderate yet significant TCRB CDR3 shortening was seen in Type 1 diabetes patients in all four CD4+ subsets.

The sample taken for sequencing was naive CD4+ T cells from blood. The sequence was collected from a man aged 30 to 45 with type 1 diabetes. The rearrangement uses TRBV7-3 and TRBJ1-1, with D possibly TRBD1 on 5 matching bases. CDR3 coding DNA: TGTGCCAGCAGCTTCAGGGAAGGCACTGAAGCTTTCTTT. Translated: CASSFREGTEAFF. The full variable domain, rest sourced from reference TRBV7-3 and TRBJ1-1, is GAGVSQTPSNKVTEKGKYVELRCDPISGHTALYWYRQSLGQGPEFLIYFQGTGAADDSGLPNDRFFAVRPEGSVSTLKIQRTERGDSAVYLCASSFREGTEAFFGQGTRLTVV.